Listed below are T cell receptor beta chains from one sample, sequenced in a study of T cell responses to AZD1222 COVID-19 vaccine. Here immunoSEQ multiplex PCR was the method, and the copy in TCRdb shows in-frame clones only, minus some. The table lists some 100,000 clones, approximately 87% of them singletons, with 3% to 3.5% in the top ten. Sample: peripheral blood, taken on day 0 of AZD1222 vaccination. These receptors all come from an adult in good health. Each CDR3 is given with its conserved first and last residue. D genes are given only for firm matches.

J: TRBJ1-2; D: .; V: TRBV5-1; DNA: TGCGCCAGCAGCGAAACTAACTATGGCTACACCTTC; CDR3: CASSETNYGYTF
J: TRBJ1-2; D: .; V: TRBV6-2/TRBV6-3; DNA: TGTGCCAGCAGTTACCGGAACACTAACTATGGCTACACCTTC; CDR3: CASSYRNTNYGYTF
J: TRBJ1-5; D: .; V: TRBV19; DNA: TGTGCCAGTAGTACCGCCAGGGCAAATCAGCCCCAGCATTTT; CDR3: CASSTARANQPQHF
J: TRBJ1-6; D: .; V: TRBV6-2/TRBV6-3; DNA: TGTGCCAGCAGTTCAACTCCGACCATGAGCTCCTATAATTCACCCCTCCACTTT; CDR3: CASSSTPTMSSYNSPLHF
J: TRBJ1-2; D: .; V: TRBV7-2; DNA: TGTGCCAGCAGCTTAGACACCGTCCGATACTATGGCTACACCTTC; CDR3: CASSLDTVRYYGYTF
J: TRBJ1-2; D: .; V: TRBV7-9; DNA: TGTGCCAGCAGCCCGACCTTGCAAAACTATGGCTACACCTTC; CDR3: CASSPTLQNYGYTF
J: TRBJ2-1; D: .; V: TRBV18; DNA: TGTGCCAGCTCACAGACACTCTCCTACAATGAGCAGTTCTTC; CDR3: CASSQTLSYNEQFF
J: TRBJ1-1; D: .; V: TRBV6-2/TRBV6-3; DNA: TGTGCCAGCAGTTACTCGAAAGGGAACACTGAAGCTTTCTTT; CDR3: CASSYSKGNTEAFF
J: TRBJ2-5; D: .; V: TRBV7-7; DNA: TGTGCCAGCAGCCCAAACCCGGGGGAGACCCAGTACTTC; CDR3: CASSPNPGETQYF
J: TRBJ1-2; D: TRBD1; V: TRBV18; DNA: TGTGCCAGCTCACCCTCCCCCCCCAACAGGGGCGTTTATGGCTACACCTTC; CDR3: CASSPSPPNRGVYGYTF
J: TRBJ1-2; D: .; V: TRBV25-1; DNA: TGTGCCAGCAGTGGAGGGACTGGTGGCTACACCTTC; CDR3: CASSGGTGGYTF
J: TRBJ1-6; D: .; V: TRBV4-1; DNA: TGCGCCAGCAGCCAAGATTCGGACCCCCGGTATTCACCCCTCCACTTT; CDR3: CASSQDSDPRYSPLHF
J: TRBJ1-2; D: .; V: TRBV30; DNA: TGTGCCTGGGGAACAGGTATCTATGGCTACACCTTC; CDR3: CAWGTGIYGYTF
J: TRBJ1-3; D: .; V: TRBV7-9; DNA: TGTGCCACCACCCCACGGGGCCACGACTCTGGAAACACCATATATTTT; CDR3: CATTPRGHDSGNTIYF
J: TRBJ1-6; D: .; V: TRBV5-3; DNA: TGTGCCAGAAGCCAAAGGGGGACCCTCCACTTT; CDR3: CARSQRGTLHF
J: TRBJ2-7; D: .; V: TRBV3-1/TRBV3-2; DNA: TGTGCCAGCAGCCAAGACAGAGAAAGCGAGCAGTACTTC; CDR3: CASSQDRESEQYF
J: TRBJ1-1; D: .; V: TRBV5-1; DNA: TGCGCCAGCAGCTCGGGGGTATTGAACACTGAAGCTTTCTTT; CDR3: CASSSGVLNTEAFF
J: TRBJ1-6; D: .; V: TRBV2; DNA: TGTGCCAGCACCCTAGCGGGGGCGAGGTCACCCCTCCACTTT; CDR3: CASTLAGARSPLHF